The rows below give T cell receptor beta chains drawn from one sample of a study of beta chain features in type 1 diabetes. Method: immunoSEQ multiplex PCR; TCRdb's copy keeps in-frame clones and lacks some. The sample lists approximately 380,000 clones, less than 15% occurring once. The sample comprised naive CD4+ T cells from blood. The source is a woman between 18 and 30 years old in good health. Both conserved end residues are part of each CDR3. A D gene is named only where the DNA matches it firmly. Clone size is stated in some rows and not others, as once, few, many or a class when expanded.

>-|15|-|TRBJ2-7|TRBV5-4
TGTGCCAGCAGCGCTGGACTGGCCGGCACCTACGAGCAGTACTTC
CASSAGLAGTYEQYF
>TRBD2|14|-|TRBJ2-7|TRBV30
TGTGCCTGGACTAAAGGACTAGCTGGATACGAGCAGTACTTC
CAWTKGLAGYEQYF
>TRBD2|15|few|TRBJ2-3|TRBV14
TGTGCCAGCAGCCCGGGGGGGATCCGCGCAGATACGCAGTATTTT
CASSPGGIRADTQYF
>-|15|few|TRBJ1-2|TRBV9
TGTGCCAGCAGCGTTGTGGGGACACCCCAGATCGGCTACACCTTC
CASSVVGTPQIGYTF
>TRBD1|15|-|TRBJ1-4|TRBV15
TGTGCCACCAGCAGACCCGGGACAGGGACTGAAAAACTGTTTTTT
CATSRPGTGTEKLFF
>-|13|-|TRBJ2-5|TRBV29-1
TGCAGCGTGGGGGCGTCGGACCAAGAGACCCAGTACTTC
CSVGASDQETQYF
>-|13|-|TRBJ1-1|TRBV10-3
TGTGCCACCGAGAGCGGACCGAACACTGAAGCTTTCTTT
CATESGPNTEAFF
>TRBD2|16|few|TRBJ2-3|TRBV15
TGTGCCACCAGCAGAGATCTGCAGCGGGGATCAGATACGCAGTATTTT
CATSRDLQRGSDTQYF
>-|16|-|TRBJ2-1|TRBV30
TGTGCCTGGAGTCCCGGTCATGGACTGGGGAACAATGAGCAGTTCTTC
CAWSPGHGLGNNEQFF
>TRBD2|14|few|TRBJ2-1|TRBV6-1
TGTGCCAGCGGCGGGAGGGGGTCCTACAATGAGCAGTTCTTC
CASGGRGSYNEQFF
>TRBD1|17|-|TRBJ1-2|TRBV25-1
TGTGCCAGCCTGCGGATCCCCTCCCGACAGGGGGACGAGCGATACACCTTC
CASLRIPSRQGDERYTF
>-|14|-|TRBJ2-7|TRBV27
TGTGCCAGCAGGGGCCTGGAAACGAAGTACGAGCAGTACTTC
CASRGLETKYEQYF
>-|16|few|TRBJ2-1|TRBV14
TGTGCCAGCAGCCAAGATGCCCCCGGGTGGAGGTATGAGCAGTTCTTC
CASSQDAPGWRYEQFF
>TRBD2|16|-|TRBJ2-5|TRBV18
TGTGCCAGCTCACCCGATTTACTAGCGGGAGGAGAGACCCAGTACTTC
CASSPDLLAGGETQYF
>TRBD1|16|-|TRBJ2-7|TRBV28
TGTGCCAGCAGTGACCGACAGGGGGACGGCAAATACGAGCAGTACTTC
CASSDRQGDGKYEQYF
>-|13|few|TRBJ1-1|TRBV30
TGTGCCTGGGGACTAGGGGAGGACACTGAAGCTTTCTTT
CAWGLGEDTEAFF
>TRBD2|12|few|TRBJ2-7|TRBV30
TGTGCCTGGAGTTCGACTAGCGACGAGCAGTACTTC
CAWSSTSDEQYF
>TRBD2|15|few|TRBJ2-7|TRBV7-9
TGTGCCAGCAGCTTAGGGACTAGCGGGATATACGAGCAGTACTTC
CASSLGTSGIYEQYF
>-|13|-|TRBJ1-1|TRBV2
TGTGCCAGCAGGGATACAGTGGCTGCCGTCGCTTTCTTT
CASRDTVAAVAFF
>TRBD1|15|-|TRBJ2-1|TRBV11-2
TGTGCCAGCAGCTTCGCGGGACAGGGGGTTCTTGAGCAGTTCTTC
CASSFAGQGVLEQFF
>TRBD1|15|few|TRBJ1-2|TRBV30
TGTGCCTGGAGTGTACTCCTCGGACAGGGAAATGGCTACACCTTC
CAWSVLLGQGNGYTF
>-|12|few|TRBJ2-1|TRBV7-9
TGTGCCAGCAGCTTCTCCCACAATGAGCAGTTCTTC
CASSFSHNEQFF
>-|13|few|TRBJ2-3|TRBV7-9
TGTGCCAGCAGCTCCTTTCGCACAGATACGCAGTATTTT
CASSSFRTDTQYF
>TRBD2|14|few|TRBJ2-7|TRBV29-1
TGCAGCGTTGAAGATCTCTCGACTAGCTCCCCGCAGTACTTC
CSVEDLSTSSPQYF
>-|14|-|TRBJ1-1|TRBV29-1
TGCAGCGTTTCCCCGACAGGCAGGAGCACTGAAGCTTTCTTT
CSVSPTGRSTEAFF
>-|12|few|TRBJ2-5|TRBV30
TGTGCCTGGAGTCCAGGGGTGGAGACCCAGTACTTC
CAWSPGVETQYF
>TRBD2|15|-|TRBJ2-1|TRBV30
TGTGCCTGGAGTGGGGCTAGCGGGAGGGCCGGTGAGCAGTTCTTC
CAWSGASGRAGEQFF
>-|13|-|TRBJ1-1|TRBV5-1
TGCGCCAGCAGCTTCACCAGAAACACTGAAGCTTTCTTT
CASSFTRNTEAFF
>-|15|few|TRBJ1-1|TRBV19
TGTGCCAGTATTCGATCTGACAGATTGAACACTGAAGCTTTCTTT
CASIRSDRLNTEAFF
>TRBD2|16|-|TRBJ2-7|TRBV5-1
TGCGCCAGCTGCAGGACTAGCGGAACCTCCTCCTACGAGCAGTACTTC
CASCRTSGTSSYEQYF
>-|13|-|TRBJ1-5|TRBV19
TGTGCCAGTGACCTCGGGGGCAATCAGCCCCAGCATTTT
CASDLGGNQPQHF
>-|14|-|TRBJ1-5|TRBV7-9
TGTGCCAGCAGCTTCCGGGACACCAATCAGCCCCAGCATTTT
CASSFRDTNQPQHF
>TRBD2|17|-|TRBJ2-1|TRBV23-1
TGCGCCAGTCGACTCCCCCTAGCGGGTCTCAGAGACAATGAGCAGTTCTTC
CASRLPLAGLRDNEQFF
>-|10|-|TRBJ2-7|TRBV27
TGTGCCAGCAGTCCCTTGGAGCAGTACTTC
CASSPLEQYF
>-|14|-|TRBJ2-7|TRBV11-2
TGTGCCAGCAGCCAACGCAAGCCTGCCCACGAGCAGTACTTC
CASSQRKPAHEQYF
>TRBD1|13|-|TRBJ2-7|TRBV18
TGTGCCAGCTCACCGGGGACAGTTTACGAGCAGTACTTC
CASSPGTVYEQYF
>-|18|few|TRBJ2-1|TRBV23-1
TGCGCCAGCAGTCAATTAAGGGAGGACAGGCCCGGTGGTAATGAGCAGTTCTTC
CASSQLREDRPGGNEQFF
>TRBD1|16|-|TRBJ2-5|TRBV6-1
TGTGCCAGCAGTGAGGGACAGGGATCTCCTCGGAAGACCCAGTACTTC
CASSEGQGSPRKTQYF
>TRBD1|14|-|TRBJ1-2|TRBV28
TGTGCCAGCAGTACGACAGGGGCGGGGTATGGCTACACCTTC
CASSTTGAGYGYTF
>-|12|few|TRBJ2-3|TRBV29-1
TGCAGCGTTCTAGCCGGCGCAGATACGCAGTATTTT
CSVLAGADTQYF
>TRBD2|15|-|TRBJ2-7|TRBV15
TGTGCCACCAGCGGCAGGAACGGGAGGGTCCACGAGCAGTACTTC
CATSGRNGRVHEQYF
>TRBD1|14|few|TRBJ2-7|TRBV7-9
TGTGCCAGCAGCTTAAACAGGGGGCAAGGCGAGCAGTACTTC
CASSLNRGQGEQYF
>-|15|-|TRBJ2-1|TRBV6-6
TGTGCCAGCAGCAGAGGGCGGGACCCCTACAATGAGCAGTTCTTC
CASSRGRDPYNEQFF
>TRBD1|15|-|TRBJ2-7|TRBV28
TGTGCCAGCAGTTCACCTCGGACAGGGGGTTACGAGCAGTACTTC
CASSSPRTGGYEQYF
>-|15|-|TRBJ1-3|TRBV9
TGTGCCAGCAGCGTAGGCCCCCCTGGGAGGAACACCATATATTTT
CASSVGPPGRNTIYF
>-|15|few|TRBJ2-7|TRBV7-2
TGTGCCAGCAGCTTAGAAAGGGGTGGTTTTCACGAGCAGTACTTC
CASSLERGGFHEQYF
>TRBD1|13|-|TRBJ2-4|TRBV29-1
TGCAGCGTTGGGACAGGGGGCAAAAACATTCAGTACTTC
CSVGTGGKNIQYF